This entry concerns a single T cell receptor (beta chain). Its antigen is undetermined. Each cDNA molecule carried a unique molecular identifier. TCRdb ran MiXCR on the 5' RACE reads and lists one entry per CDR3 protein. The sample has some 34,000 distinct CDR3 sequences, approximately 7.1% seen once. V lost 3 bases and J lost 6, with 24 bases in between. The germline CDR1 and CDR2 sequences are SEHNR and FQNEAQ (reference sequence). CDR3 length: 18 amino acids. This entry is derived from a study of early T cells in non-severe SARS-CoV-2 infection. Study context: Sequencing of bulk RNA from unsorted whole blood was done, without chain pairing. Findings and caveats of the study: VDJdb-based matching was biased toward anti-spike CD8 responses and missed private and CD4 specificities.

The rearrangement joins TRBV7-9 to TRBJ2-1; maybe TRBD1 (5 bases). The TCR comes from an adult who was a healthcare worker with PCR-confirmed SARS-CoV-2 infection or an uninfected control (not recorded which). The material was whole blood, obtained at baseline. The DNA for the CDR3 is TGTGCCAGCAGCTTTTCAGGGAACACCCTAAATAGCCTCAATGAGCAGTTCTTC. It translates to CASSFSGNTLNSLNEQFF.